What follows describes a single TCR beta chain. TCR beta cDNA came from about 0.45 ug total RNA, primed with a constant-region primer. Each TCR beta library was derived from three nested multiplex PCR rounds that employed slightly modified ARM-PCR. TCRdb re-analysed the multiplex PCR reads in MiXCR, keeping a single row per CDR3 protein. Seen here are approximately 80,000 distinct CDR3 sequences, 69% observed once, and the top ten hold less than 30%. These data are taken from a study of tumor-infiltrating lymphocytes in primary liver carcinoma. Co-extracted RNA and DNA came from approximately 20-30 mg of unsorted bulk tissue. This TCR was recovered from a man aged 35 to 55 with primary liver carcinoma and hepatitis B virus infection. The specimen was tumor-adjacent normal liver tissue.

This chain's CDR3 is CASSLIVDKANCDYTF. CDR3 bases: TGTGCCAGCAGCCTAATAGTGGACAAAGCTAACTGTGACTACACCTTC. The chain has TRBV5-5 and TRBJ1-2; possibly TRBD1 for D (5 bases). V was cut by 4 bases and J by 10 bases, with 26 bases left in between. The germline CDR1 and CDR2 sequences are SGHKS and YYEKEE (reference sequence). This CDR3 is 16 amino acids long.